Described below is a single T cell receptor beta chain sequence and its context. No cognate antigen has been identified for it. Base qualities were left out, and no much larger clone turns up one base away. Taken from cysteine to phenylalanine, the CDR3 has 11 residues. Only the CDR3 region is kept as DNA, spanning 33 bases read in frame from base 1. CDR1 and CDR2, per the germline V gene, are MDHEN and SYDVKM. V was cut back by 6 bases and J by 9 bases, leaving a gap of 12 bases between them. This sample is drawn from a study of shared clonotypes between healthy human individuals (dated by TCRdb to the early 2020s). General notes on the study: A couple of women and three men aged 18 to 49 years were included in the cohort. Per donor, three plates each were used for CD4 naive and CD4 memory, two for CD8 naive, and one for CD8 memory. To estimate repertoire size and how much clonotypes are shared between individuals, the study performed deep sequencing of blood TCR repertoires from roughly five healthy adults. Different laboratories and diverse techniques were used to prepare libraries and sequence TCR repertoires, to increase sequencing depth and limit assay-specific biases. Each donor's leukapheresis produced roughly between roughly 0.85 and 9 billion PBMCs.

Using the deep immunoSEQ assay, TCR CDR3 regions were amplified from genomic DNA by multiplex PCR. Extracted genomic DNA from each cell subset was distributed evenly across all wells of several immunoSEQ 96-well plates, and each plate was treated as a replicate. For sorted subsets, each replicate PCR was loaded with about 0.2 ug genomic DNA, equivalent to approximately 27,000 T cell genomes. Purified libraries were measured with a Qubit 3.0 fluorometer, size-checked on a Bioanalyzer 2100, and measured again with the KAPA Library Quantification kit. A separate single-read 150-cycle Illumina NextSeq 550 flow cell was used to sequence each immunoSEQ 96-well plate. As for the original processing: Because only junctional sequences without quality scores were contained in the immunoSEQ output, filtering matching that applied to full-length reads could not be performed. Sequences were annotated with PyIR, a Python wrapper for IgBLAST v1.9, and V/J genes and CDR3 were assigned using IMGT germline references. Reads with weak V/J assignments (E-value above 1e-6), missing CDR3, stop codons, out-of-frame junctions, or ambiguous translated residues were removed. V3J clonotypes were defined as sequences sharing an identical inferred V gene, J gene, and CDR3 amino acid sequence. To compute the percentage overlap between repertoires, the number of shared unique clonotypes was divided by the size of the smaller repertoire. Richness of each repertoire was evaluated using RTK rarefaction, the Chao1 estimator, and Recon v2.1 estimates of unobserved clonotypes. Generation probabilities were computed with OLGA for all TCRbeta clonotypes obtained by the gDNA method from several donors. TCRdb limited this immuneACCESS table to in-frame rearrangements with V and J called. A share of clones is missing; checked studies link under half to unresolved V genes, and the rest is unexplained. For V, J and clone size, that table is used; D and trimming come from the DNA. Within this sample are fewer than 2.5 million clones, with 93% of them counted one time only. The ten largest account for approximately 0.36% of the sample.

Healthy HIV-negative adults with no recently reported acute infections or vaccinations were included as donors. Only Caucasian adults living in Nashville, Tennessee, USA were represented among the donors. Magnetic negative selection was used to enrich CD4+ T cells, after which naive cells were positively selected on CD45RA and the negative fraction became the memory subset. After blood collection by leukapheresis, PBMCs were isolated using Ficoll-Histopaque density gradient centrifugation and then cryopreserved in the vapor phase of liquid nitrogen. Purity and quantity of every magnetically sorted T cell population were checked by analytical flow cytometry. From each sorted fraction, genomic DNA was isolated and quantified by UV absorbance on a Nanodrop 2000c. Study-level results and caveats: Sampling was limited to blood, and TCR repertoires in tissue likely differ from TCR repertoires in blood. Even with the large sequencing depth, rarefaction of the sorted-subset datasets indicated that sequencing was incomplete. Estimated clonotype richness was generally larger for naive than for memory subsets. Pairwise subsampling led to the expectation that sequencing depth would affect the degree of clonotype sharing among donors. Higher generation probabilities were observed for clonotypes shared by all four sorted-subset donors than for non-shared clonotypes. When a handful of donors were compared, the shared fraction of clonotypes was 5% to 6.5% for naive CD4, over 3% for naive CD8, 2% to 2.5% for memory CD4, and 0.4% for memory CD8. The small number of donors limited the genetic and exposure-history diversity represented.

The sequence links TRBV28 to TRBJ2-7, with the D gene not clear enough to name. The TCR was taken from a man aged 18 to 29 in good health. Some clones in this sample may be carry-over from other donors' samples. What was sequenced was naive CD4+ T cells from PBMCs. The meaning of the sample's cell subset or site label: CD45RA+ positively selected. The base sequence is TGTGCCAGCAGAATTGGCGGTGGGCAGTACTTC. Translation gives CASRIGGGQYF.